Reported below is one T cell receptor beta chain. The target antigen is unknown. V lost 1 base and J lost 4; bases outside the gene matches: 2. Germline CDR1 is LNHNV and CDR2 is YYDKDF (reference sequence). The CDR3 sequence is 15 residues long. This specimen belongs to a study of cytotoxic CD8 clonotypes in ibrutinib-treated CLL. Study-level information: After median about 69 months, approximately 14 stayed in remission, about 12 progressed; responses approximately 24 partial, 2 complete. The samples contained under 300,000 productive templates on average. They also contained an average of approximately 100,000 productive rearrangements. Study-wide findings and caveats: A difference in sampling times existed between sustained-remission and progressing patients.

Clones were read by immunoSEQ multiplex PCR, and TCRdb kept only the in-frame ones, dropping some. The sample carries over 120,000 clones, 70% to 90% recorded once. The sample consisted of PBMCs, taken after 36 months of ibrutinib treatment. The sequence was obtained from a human donor with chronic lymphocytic leukemia. V usage is TRBV15 and J usage is TRBJ2-1, with 9 bases lining up with TRBD1. The CDR3 loop reads CATSRGTGAYNEQFF. The CDR3 DNA sequence: TGTGCCACCAGCAGAGGGACAGGGGCATACAATGAGCAGTTCTTC.